Here is one TCR beta chain with its context. The ends lost 8 bases at V and 3 bases at J; junction bases unmatched: 8. In germline, CDR1 is MNHEY, CDR2 SMNVEV (reference sequence). CDR3 length: 15 residues. TCRdb's table, derived via immunoSEQ multiplex PCR, lists solely in-frame clones and lacks some. The profile shows about 92,000 clones, approximately 94% of them singletons. The entry originates in a study of T cell changes during pregnancy in multiple sclerosis. This TCR was recovered from a female donor with multiple sclerosis, enrolled in a pregnancy study. The sample here was peripheral blood, taken in the third trimester of pregnancy. This sequence joins TRBV27 and TRBJ2-1; 9 bases fit TRBD2. CDR3 region: CASRVRLADYNEQFF. Written as DNA, the CDR3 is TGTGCCAGCCGTGTGCGACTAGCGGACTACAATGAGCAGTTCTTC.